This T cell receptor beta chain was sequenced in a study of cytomegalovirus exposure and HLA in healthy donors (dated by TCRdb to about 2017). About the investigation overall: An earlier analysis of about 560 of the donors reported about 260 Gb of sequence data and 117 million unique TCR beta sequences obtained from around 190 million T cells. The study aimed to test whether signatures of past pathogen exposure could be identified by cataloging public T cell receptors. The later analysis used no new phenotypic data to find candidate immune exposures, relying instead on TCR beta sequences and their occurrence across donors. Among the 398 genotyped donors, about 83% belonged to the genetic ancestry cluster associated with self-reported Caucasian donors. Because of strong linkage in the cohort, roughly five DR-DQ haplotypes were treated as single units for association and clustering. Genome-wide SNP genotypes for about 65% of the 666 donors were used in a later genetic analysis, which treated that subset as a discovery cohort. Class I and class II HLA loci were covered by the typing at four-digit resolution. Along with the roughly 670-subject first cohort, a separate validation cohort of over 90 different subjects was used. Donor age, sex, ethnicity and CMV serostatus were compiled alongside the repertoire data. Among about 400 genotyped donors of the cohort, an average of roughly 230,000 unique TCR beta nucleotide sequences was sequenced per donor, of which 15% to 20% were non-productive. Every repertoire in the discovery cohort had been generated on one and the same sequencing platform. To predict cytomegalovirus infection status, the study brought together high-throughput TCR immunosequencing, statistical association of individual TCRs with disease status, and machine learning. To decide whether each TCR beta V gene segment behaved as functional or pseudogenic, an earlier analysis of some 540 of the donors relied on high-throughput TCR beta sequencing. Typing coverage differed by locus: A, B, C, DRB1 and DQB1 were typed in roughly 629-630 donors, DQA1 in around 500, DPA1 in around 610, and DPB1 in just under 490. An early release that covered roughly 600 HLA-typed donors contained 250 to 350 gigabases of sequencing data and roughly 84 million unique TCR sequences. To study patterns of TCR occurrence, a later analysis re-analyzed previously published TCR beta repertoires from around 660 donors and added high-resolution HLA genotyping. The study profiled the T cell repertoires of 500 to 800 subjects by immunosequencing and related them to cytomegalovirus serostatus. The research as a whole found: According to a later analysis, parvovirus B19, influenza, CMV and Epstein-Barr virus appeared linked to several top co-occurrence clusters. Because HLA typing was missing for some donors at each locus, association tests included only the typed subset. A further reported finding was that TCR beta sequences accurately predicted the HLA-A and HLA-B alleles for most subjects in the first cohort. Immune exposure information for the cohort was limited to CMV serostatus. Assigning TCR associations to individual alleles was difficult when HLA alleles, especially DR and DQ, strongly co-occurred. Linkage disequilibrium might explain the correlated functional status among segregating V segments, but an unknown experimental factor could not be excluded. Three of the identified cytomegalovirus-associated TCR beta chains were confirmed in vitro to be specific for cytomegalovirus antigens. According to a later analysis, TCR association rates differed among HLA loci, with DRB1 alleles showing the most associated TCRs and HLA-C alleles showing the fewest. Sequencing depth was assumed to be roughly uniform across donors in the presence/absence analyses, though that assumption may not hold. Some IMGT-functional V segments, including TRBV6-2 and TRBV6-3, could not be told apart with the 87-base-pair reads, so those segments were excluded. An earlier analysis of approximately 600 of the donors showed that most TCR beta V segments appeared in productive rearrangements either about 87% or about 30% of the time, which broadly matched IMGT annotations. A total of 150 to 200 TCR beta chains were listed by the study as associated with cytomegalovirus. A later analysis associated 15,000 to 20,000 TCR beta sequences with specific HLA alleles at a false discovery rate of 0.05. About 17 rarely observed V segments, including chromosome 9 orphons, were excluded from the earlier analysis of some 590 of the donors because counts were too low. Most TCR sequences were observed very rarely across donors, whereas some public TCRs were present in many individuals. According to a later genetic analysis, donors in an Asian-associated ancestry cluster had fewer N-insertions in productive TCRs than the approximately 650-donor mean. According to the authors, the approach could potentially be generalized to other disease states and immunological phenotypes. A cluster of highly shared sequence variants was judged likely to be a technical artifact of the sequencing pipeline. V-gene and J-gene trimming of TCR beta chains was associated with a missense DCLRE1C variant in a later genetic analysis, and the association was replicated in an independent cohort. According to a later analysis, most CMV-associated TCR beta chains appeared to be HLA-restricted, and the HLA associations seemed to be driven largely by CMV exposure. The classifier was reported to diagnose cytomegalovirus status with high specificity and sensitivity in both the original and validation cohorts. In a later analysis, HLA-associated TCR beta chains showed more clonal expansion and lower generation probabilities than non-associated chains that were equally common. In this cohort, only TCR beta chains were sequenced, and detectable features were limited by the absence of alpha or paired-chain data.

Its CDR3 holds 12 amino acids, cysteine through phenylalanine. The kept DNA is CDR3 alone, 36 bases in frame from the first base. Trimming removed 5 bases from V and 5 bases from J; the gene matches leave 2 bases unexplained. CDR1 MNHEY and CDR2 SVGAGI are derived from the germline V gene. Points on this clone: Its target antigen remains unknown. Per-base quality was not reported, and no clone a single base away is much larger than it.

Library generation was performed with the immunoSEQ multiplex PCR assay. For the multiplex PCR, a mixture combining 60 forward primers for TCR Vbeta segments and 13 reverse primers for TCR Jbeta segments was used. A multiplex PCR assay on genomic DNA amplified the CDR3 region of rearranged TCR beta genes. Amplified TCR beta libraries were sequenced as 87-base-pair reads on the Illumina HiSeq System. Regarding the original processing steps: A later analysis tallied 75 million to 95 million unique TCR beta chains across the 666 repertoires, and around 12 million of those chains were shared by two or more donors. Raw reads were error-corrected and collapsed into unique sequences with a nearest-neighbor algorithm that merged closely related sequences to remove PCR and sequencing errors. Alignment of CDR3 sequences to IMGT reference sequences was used to assign V, D and J gene segments. For a sequence to be retained, at least a six-nucleotide match to both a V gene segment and a J gene segment was required. A rearrangement was called productive if the CDR3 had no stop codons and remained in frame with V and J, and every other rearrangement was called non-productive. CDR3 was defined according to IMGT convention as the region running from the second conserved V-encoded cysteine to the conserved J-encoded phenylalanine. The earlier analysis of about 610 of the donors excluded any sequence lacking an unambiguous match to a single V gene segment. An earlier analysis of around 600 of the donors classified V segments as functional when productive rearrangements were above 56.7% and as segregating when the standard deviation between donors was above 5%. To diagnose cytomegalovirus status from the catalog of TCR beta chain sequences, a statistical classification framework was built. In a later analysis, TCR nucleotide sequences were compared against IMGT/GENE-DB human TR gene sequences so that V and J genes could be assigned. A later analysis assigned CDR3 sequences and most-parsimonious VDJ recombination scenarios with the TCRdist pipeline. In a later analysis, every TCR beta chain was defined by the combination of its CDR3 amino acid sequence and its V-gene family, and reads without a unique V-gene family were dropped. As a way to deal with suspected cross-contamination and a sequencing artifact, a later analysis dropped roughly 620 nucleotide sequences that were highly shared and had low generation probability. A later analysis calculated a clonal expansion index for each public chain from normalized within-repertoire ranks of inferred template counts. A later analysis computed generation probabilities with a VDJ recombination model fitted to out-of-frame rearrangements, and checked the results against IGoR. In a later analysis, hypergeometric tests were used to score TCR-TCR, TCR-HLA and TCR-CMV co-occurrence, with a repertoire-size bias correction applied to TCR pairs. False discovery rates were estimated in a later analysis by permuting HLA or CMV assignments 20 times. A later analysis grouped co-occurring TCRs with DBSCAN, adding TCRdist sequence similarity when clustering within HLA-allele-positive subsets. For co-occurrence clustering, repertoires with fewer than 30,000 or more than 120,000 public chains were excluded, along with 4 to 6 repertoires with anomalous nucleotide sharing. The table was pulled from immuneACCESS by TCRdb, which kept in-frame rearrangements only. Such tables lose some clones; where checked, under half of the loss comes from unresolved V genes, and the rest has no known cause. V, J and clone size were drawn from that table, and D and trimming were deduced from the DNA. This sample gives around 150,000 clones in total; more than 70% of them show up just once. The ten largest make up around 1.7% of the sample.

The cohort consisted of approximately 670 healthy bone marrow donors. All cohort members were sampled while nominally healthy, although unrecorded immune exposures were likely present. The donor was CMV seronegative and belonged to the group of 352 seronegative cohort members. Every donor gave a peripheral blood sample, and the peripheral blood mononuclear cells from that sample were used for TCR beta sequencing. Genomic DNA extraction from the blood cell samples was performed with the Qiagen DNeasy Blood Extraction Kit. The sequencing input was PBMCs. The V gene is TRBV6-5 and the J gene is TRBJ2-7, with TRBD1 matching 8 junction bases. The receptor was isolated from a woman aged 40 to 49 in good health and CMV-seronegative. The sequenced DNA is TGTGCCAGCAGTCAACAGGGGGACGAGCAGTACTTC. Its protein product is CASSQQGDEQYF.